A selection of T cell receptor beta chains follows, all from one sample in a study of post-analysis software for immune sequencing data. Each CDR3 protein gets one entry after TCRdb re-called the PCR reads with MiXCR. The table records more than 450,000 distinct CDR3 sequences, 30% to 40% of them present only once. Specimen: blood. The origin of the receptors is a girl under 18 with multiple sclerosis. Each CDR3 is given with its conserved first and last residue. A D gene is named only where the DNA matches it firmly. Clone sizes are given selectively: once, few, many, or a class where the clone is expanded.

NA | NA | TRBJ1-2 | TRBV5-1 | TGCGCCAGCAGCTTGGTGATGTTGGATGGCTACACCTTC | CASSLVMLDGYTF
few | NA | TRBJ2-7 | TRBV12-3/TRBV12-4 | TGTGCCAGCAGTTACGGGACACCGGGGAACTACGAGCAGTACTTC | CASSYGTPGNYEQYF
NA | NA | TRBJ1-2 | TRBV6-5 | TGTGCCAGCAGTTACGGCGCAGCCCAAACACCCTATGGCTACACCTTC | CASSYGAAQTPYGYTF
NA | TRBD2 | TRBJ2-5 | TRBV20-1 | TGCAGTGCTAGAGAGAGCGGGGGACCGCAAGAGACCCAGTACTTC | CSARESGGPQETQYF
many | TRBD1 | TRBJ2-1 | TRBV5-1 | TGCGCCAGCAGCTTGAGGGCAGGGGGCAATGAGCAGTTCTTC | CASSLRAGGNEQFF
many | NA | TRBJ2-5 | TRBV20-1 | TGCAGTGCTAGATTCAGGGCTACACAAGAGACCCAGTACTTC | CSARFRATQETQYF
many | NA | TRBJ1-5 | TRBV5-5 | TGTGCCAGCAGCTTGCAAGGAGGGCATAGCAATCAGCCCCAGCATTTT | CASSLQGGHSNQPQHF
many | TRBD2 | TRBJ2-1 | TRBV29-1 | TGCAGCGTCCTGGGCGGGGGGGCCACGTCCTACAATGAGCAGTTCTTC | CSVLGGGATSYNEQFF
NA | NA | TRBJ1-1 | TRBV6-2/TRBV6-3 | TGTGCCAGCAGTTACGACGGGGCGAACACTGAAGCTTTCTTT | CASSYDGANTEAFF
NA | NA | TRBJ2-1 | TRBV6-6 | TGTGCCAGCAGTTACCCACCTTGGAGCTCCTACAATGAGCAGTTCTTC | CASSYPPWSSYNEQFF
few | NA | TRBJ2-1 | TRBV4-1 | TGCGCCAGCAGCCAAGATGTGCAGGGAAAGGGTGAGCAGTTCTTC | CASSQDVQGKGEQFF
few | TRBD2 | TRBJ2-5 | TRBV4-1 | TGCGCCAGCAGCCTAACAGGGACTAGCGAAGAGACCCAGTACTTC | CASSLTGTSEETQYF
few | TRBD1 | TRBJ2-5 | TRBV6-1 | TGTGCCAGCAGGCACCACAAGGAGGGGACAGGAGAGACCCAGTACTTC | CASRHHKEGTGETQYF
NA | TRBD2 | TRBJ2-5 | TRBV2 | TGTGCCAGCAGTGAAGGAGTTCCCGGTAGCGGGTCCTCACAGACCCAGTACTTC | CASSEGVPGSGSSQTQYF
NA | NA | TRBJ2-7 | TRBV13 | TGTGCCAGCAGCGAACAGGGAGCCTACGAGCAGTACTTC | CASSEQGAYEQYF
NA | NA | TRBJ1-2 | TRBV5-1 | TGCGCCAGCAGCTTGGATCCAGGGAAAGGAGGACGGAGCGGCTACACCTTC | CASSLDPGKGGRSGYTF
NA | NA | TRBJ2-5 | TRBV6-5 | TGTGCCAGCAGTTCGTGGGCGACAGGGAGGTCGGAGACCCAGTACTTC | CASSSWATGRSETQYF